The 31 T cell receptor beta chains below were found in one sample sequenced in a study of sequential checkpoint blockade in melanoma. Clones were read by immunoSEQ multiplex PCR, and TCRdb kept only the in-frame ones, dropping some. The sample contains 2,500 to 3,500 clones, around 50% of which appear only once. As for treatment: randomized to nivolumab then ipilimumab (arm A) or the reverse (arm B). This material consisted of CD8+ T cells sorted from blood (inferred from file names), taken from a patient given nivolumab and ipilimumab in sequence. All receptors derive from a human donor with melanoma.

This clone is judged large. The rearrangement links TRBV7-8 to TRBJ2-5, with D possibly being TRBD2 (6 bases). Trimming stripped 1 base from V and 5 bases from J, with 23 bases between. Germline V gene sequence: CDR1 SGHVS, CDR2 FQNEAQ. CDR3 length: 18 amino acids. DNA for the CDR3: TGTGCCAGCAGCTTAGGCCCCTGGGGAGGTGGGCGTACGGAGACCCAGTACTTC. This sequence encodes CASSLGPWGGGRTETQYF. Full variable domain (remainder filled in from reference TRBV7-8 and TRBJ2-5): GAGVSQSPRYKVAKRGQDVALRCDPISGHVSLFWYQQALGQGPEFLTYFQNEAQLDKSGLPSDRFFAERPEGSVSTLKIQRTQQEDSAVYLCASSLGPWGGGRTETQYFGPGTRLLVL.

The V gene is TRBV27, the J gene TRBJ2-7, with 10 bases lining up with TRBD1. Germline V CDR1 and CDR2: MNHEY, SMNVEV (reference sequence). The trim removed 10 bases at V and 7 bases at J, leaving 7 bases unmatched. This CDR3 region has 12 residues. CDR3: CATWDRGSEQYF. For the CDR3, the DNA is TGTGCCACCTGGGACAGGGGAAGTGAGCAGTACTTC.

This clone was counted only a few times. The rearrangement uses TRBV14 and TRBJ2-7, with TRBD2 matching 7 bases. Germline V gene sequence: CDR1 SGHDN, CDR2 FVKESK. The V segment lost 10 bases and the J segment 2 bases; nucleotides outside the gene matches: 11. This CDR3 has 14 residues. CDR3 sequence reads: CATSSGEGPYEQYF. CDR3 DNA: TGTGCCACCTCTTCGGGGGAGGGCCCCTACGAGCAGTACTTC.

V and J are TRBV7-9 and TRBJ1-2, with TRBD1 identical over 10 bases. Germline V lookup: CDR1 SEHNR, CDR2 FQNEAQ (reference sequence). The length of the CDR3 is 16 residues. V lost 2 bases, J lost 2 bases, and 5 bases stayed unmatched. CDR3 protein: CASSLLPGQGNYGYTF. The CDR3 nucleotides read TGTGCCAGCAGCTTACTTCCGGGACAGGGGAACTATGGCTACACCTTC.

This clone turned up a few times. This rearrangement joins TRBV7-2 to TRBJ2-5; TRBD2 matches at 7 bases. Germline-derived CDR1 and CDR2 are SGHTA and FQGNSA. V shed 1 base and J 5 bases; nucleotides not matched to a gene: 13. The length of the CDR3 is 17 residues. CDR3 nucleotides: TGTGCCAGCAGCTTAGATTCTTGGGGCGGGAGCGTCGAGACCCAGTACTTC. It codes for CASSLDSWGGSVETQYF.

In its sample, this clone was seen once. The chain has TRBV2 and TRBJ1-1; TRBD1 agrees at 8 bases. Germline assignment: CDR1 SNHLY and CDR2 FYNNEI. The CDR3 runs 16 residues. V was pared by 6 bases and J by 1 base, with 10 bases of the junction left unmatched. CDR3 nucleotides: TGTGCCAGCAGCACGCCAGGGGGCGCGGGGAACACTGAAGCTTTCTTT. Protein: CASSTPGGAGNTEAFF.

This clone is judged medium-sized. The genes are TRBV5-1 and TRBJ2-7; TRBD1 agrees at 8 bases. The V gene end was trimmed by 4 bases and the J gene end by 7 bases; junction bases not matched to a gene: 7. Germline V gives CDR1 SGHRS, CDR2 YFSETQ. The length of the CDR3 is 13 residues. The CDR3 spells CASSLGTGQEQYF. DNA of the CDR3: TGCGCCAGCAGCCTGGGGACAGGACAGGAGCAGTACTTC.

This clone was counted only a few times. V gene TRBV5-1 combines with J gene TRBJ2-7; 8 nucleotides agree with TRBD2. Losses at the gene ends were 3 bases for V and 0 bases for J; bases not matched to a gene: 8. The CDR3 runs 16 residues. CDR1 is SGHRS, CDR2 YFSETQ, per germline. The CDR3 protein is CASSSRERGPSYEQYF. DNA for the CDR3: TGCGCCAGCAGCTCCCGGGAGCGGGGGCCCTCCTACGAGCAGTACTTC.

This clone was observed a few times. The chain combines TRBV7-9 with TRBJ1-2, with TRBD1 matching over 9 bases. Unmatched junction bases numbered 3, after V lost 2 bases and J lost 2 bases. Germline loops: CDR1 SEHNR, CDR2 FQNEAQ (reference sequence). The CDR3 length is 15 residues. The CDR3 coding sequence is TGTGCCAGCAGCTTATTGGGACAGGGAAACTATGGCTACACCTTC. As protein: CASSLLGQGNYGYTF.

A few counts support this clone. This chain's CDR3 is CASSDEGGLAGEQYF. In DNA form, the CDR3 reads TGTGCCAGCAGTGACGAGGGGGGGTTGGCAGGCGAGCAGTACTTC. This chain uses TRBV27 with TRBJ2-7; weak D call: TRBD2 (7 bases). The CDR3 consists of 15 residues. V gave up 5 bases and J gave up 6 bases, with 20 bases separating them. CDR1 MNHEY and CDR2 SMNVEV come from the germline V gene (reference sequence).

The chain recombines TRBV27 with TRBJ1-2, with 7 nucleotides matching TRBD1. The germline V gene encodes CDR1 MNHEY and CDR2 SMNVEV (reference sequence). The CDR3 contains 14 residues. With V trimmed by 4 bases and J by 0 bases, 2 bases remained unmatched. CDR3 nucleotides: TGTGCCAGCAGTTCAGGGGGAGCTAACTATGGCTACACCTTC. It encodes CASSSGGANYGYTF.

This clone was recorded once. The sample has other DNA sequences that encode this CDR3 too. The V gene is TRBV18, the J gene TRBJ2-1; D is undetermined. Germline CDR1 and CDR2: KGHSH and LQKENI. Trimming left V 5 bases short and J 8 bases short, with 7 bases between. The CDR3 spans 11 residues. The CDR3 here is CASSASDEQFF. CDR3 sequence (DNA): TGTGCCAGCTCAGCGAGCGATGAGCAGTTCTTC.

This clone has more than one count but fewer than ten. This chain connects TRBV10-2 to TRBJ1-2, with 11 bases lining up with TRBD1. Germline V CDR1 and CDR2: WSHSY, SAAADI. The CDR3 has 15 amino acids. After removal of 7 bases from V and 3 bases from J, the junction contained 7 bases not matched to a gene. The CDR3: CASKDRGLGYYGYTF. In nucleotides, the CDR3 is TGCGCCAGCAAGGACAGGGGGCTGGGGTACTATGGCTACACCTTC.

The chain links TRBV7-9 to TRBJ2-1; a possible D gene is TRBD1 (5 bases). The germline V gene has CDR1 SEHNR and CDR2 FQNEAQ (reference sequence). V was cut by 0 bases and J by 1 base, with 13 bases left in between. CDR3 size: 17 residues. Here the CDR3 reads CASSLAWGGDSYNEQFF. The CDR3 nucleotides are TGTGCCAGCAGCTTAGCTTGGGGCGGAGATTCCTACAATGAGCAGTTCTTC.

This clone was found a few times. The V gene is TRBV13, the J gene TRBJ2-2; the match to TRBD2 covers 10 bases. This CDR3 contains 16 residues. Germline CDR1 and CDR2: PRHDT and FYEKMQ (reference sequence). The ends lost 4 bases at V and 1 base at J; junction bases unmatched: 3. CDR3 amino acids: CASSSPSGRNTGELFF. The CDR3 DNA follows: TGTGCCAGCAGCTCGCCTAGCGGGAGGAACACCGGGGAGCTGTTTTTT.

The rearrangement uses TRBV7-9 and TRBJ1-5, with unresolved D. V lost 3 bases and J 5 bases, leaving 5 bases between the germline ends. CDR1 SEHNR and CDR2 FQNEAQ come from the germline V gene (reference sequence). The CDR3 loop spans 12 amino acids. The CDR3 sequence: CASSLRDQPQHF. The CDR3 coding sequence is TGTGCCAGCAGCTTGCGCGATCAGCCCCAGCATTTT.

The rearrangement joins TRBV10-3 to TRBJ2-1, with TRBD2 matching 8 bases. The CDR3 length is 16 residues. J gave up 4 bases and V 4 bases, and 9 bases lay outside the gene matches. CDR1 and CDR2 from the germline V gene are ENHRY and SYGVKD. The CDR3 sequence: CAISVVAGIPYNEQFF. Written as DNA, the CDR3 is TGTGCCATCAGTGTCGTAGCGGGGATTCCTTACAATGAGCAGTTCTTC.

V is TRBV6-1 and J is TRBJ2-2; 9 positions match TRBD2. There are 14 residues in the CDR3. The junction had 2 bases not matched to a gene; V was cut back by 6 bases and J by 3 bases. Germline V gives CDR1 MNHNS, CDR2 SASEGT. The CDR3 spells CASSIAGDTGELFF. The CDR3 DNA follows: TGTGCCAGCAGCATAGCGGGAGACACCGGGGAGCTGTTTTTT.

This clone was counted a few times. The gene calls are TRBV25-1 and TRBJ2-7; D unclear. Deletions cut 5 bases from V and 0 bases from J, with 5 bases between. Per the germline V gene, CDR1 is MGHDK and CDR2 is SYGVNS. The CDR3 has 12 amino acids. The CDR3 DNA is TGTGCCAGCAGTATAAACTCCTACGAGCAGTACTTC. Amino acids: CASSINSYEQYF.

This chain joins TRBV2 and TRBJ2-1; 8 bases line up with TRBD1. CDR3 size: 14 residues. Germline V CDR1 and CDR2: SNHLY, FYNNEI. V was pared by 6 bases and J by 7 bases, with 8 bases of the junction left unmatched. This CDR3 reads CASRVPGGKNEQFF. CDR3 nucleotides: TGTGCCAGCAGGGTCCCAGGGGGCAAGAATGAGCAGTTCTTC.

A few counts support this clone. V gene TRBV6-7 combines with J gene TRBJ2-7, with 7 nucleotides matching TRBD1. TRBV6-7 is reported as an ORF; its role is uncertain. The CDR3 has 12 amino acids. V trimming: 5 bases; J trimming: 5 bases; junction bases outside the gene matches: 3. The DNA of the CDR3 is TGTGCCAGCAGTACGACAGGGAACGAGCAGTACTTC. Translated, it gives CASSTTGNEQYF.

The chain uses TRBV7-8 and TRBJ1-1; 8 bases are shared with TRBD1. The trim removed 4 bases at V and 3 bases at J, leaving 7 bases unmatched. The CDR3 has 15 amino acids. Germline-derived CDR1 and CDR2 are SGHVS and FQNEAQ. This chain's CDR3 is CASSWTGSKDTEAFF. DNA of the CDR3: TGTGCCAGCAGCTGGACAGGGTCGAAGGACACTGAAGCTTTCTTT. Drawing the rest from reference TRBV7-8 and TRBJ1-1, the complete variable domain is GAGVSQSPRYKVAKRGQDVALRCDPISGHVSLFWYQQALGQGPEFLTYFQNEAQLDKSGLPSDRFFAERPEGSVSTLKIQRTQQEDSAVYLCASSWTGSKDTEAFFGQGTRLTVV.

This sequence joins TRBV19 and TRBJ2-7; tentatively, D is TRBD1 (6 bases). From germline, CDR1 is LNHDA and CDR2 SQIVND (reference sequence). The ends were cut back, 1 base at V and 7 bases at J, with 11 bases in the middle. The CDR3 covers 13 residues. This CDR3 reads CASSIGGQTEQYF. CDR3 nucleotides: TGTGCCAGTAGTATAGGCGGACAGACAGAGCAGTACTTC.

This clone has just a few counts. This chain uses TRBV18 with TRBJ2-7; D is uncertain. The V gene lost 0 bases and the J gene lost 4 bases, with 7 bases spanning the gap. CDR1 and CDR2 from the germline V gene are KGHSH and LQKENI. The length of the CDR3 is 13 residues. The CDR3 sequence: CASSPPEEYEQYF. In DNA form, the CDR3 reads TGTGCCAGCTCACCACCCGAGGAATACGAGCAGTACTTC.

The J gene is TRBJ2-1, the V gene TRBV7-9, with a tentative D call TRBD2 (7 bases). The V end was cut by 1 base, the J end by 8 bases, with 9 bases between. CDR1 is SEHNR and CDR2 is FQNEAQ in the germline V gene (reference sequence). CDR3 length: 13 amino acids. CDR3 amino acids: CASSLEGGDEQFF. DNA of the CDR3: TGTGCCAGCAGCTTAGAGGGGGGGGATGAGCAGTTCTTC.

The chain employs TRBV9 and TRBJ2-2; 7 bases map to TRBD1. Trimming at V came to 0 bases and at J to 4 bases, leaving 3 bases not matched to a gene. This CDR3 comprises 15 residues. Per germline, CDR1 SGDLS and CDR2 YYNGEE. CDR3 DNA sequence: TGTGCCAGCAGCGTAGAGGCAGGGGGCACCGGGGAGCTGTTTTTT. Its translation: CASSVEAGGTGELFF. The full variable domain, with the rest looked up from reference TRBV9 and TRBJ2-2, is DSGVTQTPKHLITATGQRVTLRCSPRSGDLSVYWYQQSLDQGLQFLIQYYNGEERAKGNILERFSAQQFPDLHSELNLSSLELGDSALYFCASSVEAGGTGELFFGEGSRLTVL.

The V gene is TRBV9, the J gene TRBJ2-3; 9 positions agree with TRBD2. Germline V gene data show CDR1 as SGDLS and CDR2 as YYNGEE. The V gene end was trimmed by 4 bases and the J gene end by 5 bases; junction bases not matched to a gene: 5. The CDR3 contains 14 residues. CDR3 protein: CASSPVAGEDTQYF. The CDR3 nucleotides are TGTGCCAGCAGCCCAGTAGCGGGAGAAGATACGCAGTATTTT. The full variable domain, with the rest looked up from reference TRBV9 and TRBJ2-3, is DSGVTQTPKHLITATGQRVTLRCSPRSGDLSVYWYQQSLDQGLQFLIQYYNGEERAKGNILERFSAQQFPDLHSELNLSSLELGDSALYFCASSPVAGEDTQYFGPGTRLTVL.

This clone was detected only a few times. This chain links TRBV18 with TRBJ2-3, with TRBD2 matching 11 bases. Germline V gene sequence: CDR1 KGHSH, CDR2 LQKENI. This CDR3 has 20 amino acids. Trimming took 0 bases from V and 2 from J; bases not matched to a gene: 13. CDR3 protein: CASSPPLAGDFTRNTDTQYF. In nucleotides, the CDR3 is TGTGCCAGCTCACCACCACTAGCGGGGGATTTTACCCGAAACACAGATACGCAGTATTTT.

This clone is a singleton in its sample. This chain connects TRBV29-1 to TRBJ2-7, with TRBD1 matching over 10 bases. Looked up from germline, CDR1 is SQVTM and CDR2 is ANQGSEA. V was pared by 6 bases and J by 1 base, with 3 bases of the junction left unmatched. The CDR3 has 13 residues. CDR3 amino acids: CSVGGQGSYEQYF. CDR3 sequence (DNA): TGCAGCGTAGGGGGACAGGGGTCCTACGAGCAGTACTTC.

The rearrangement joins TRBV27 to TRBJ2-3; 9 bases map to TRBD2. V lost 0 bases and J lost 11; bases outside the gene matches: 6. Germline assignment: CDR1 MNHEY and CDR2 SMNVEV (reference sequence). This CDR3 contains 14 residues. DNA for the CDR3: TGTGCCAGCAGTTTATCGAACGCGGGAGGGGTGCAGTATTTT. Translation: CASSLSNAGGVQYF.

Sample share makes this clone medium-sized. CDR3 residues: CASSVGQSYGYTF. CDR3 DNA: TGTGCCAGTAGCGTGGGACAGAGTTATGGCTACACCTTC. The chain recombines TRBV19 with TRBJ1-2, with 7 positions matching TRBD1. From germline, CDR1 is LNHDA and CDR2 SQIVND (reference sequence). The CDR3 is 13 residues long. Trimming took 6 bases from V and 5 from J; bases not matched to a gene: 6.